This is a list of T cell receptor beta chains from one sample in a study of T cell responses to AZD1222 COVID-19 vaccine. Sequencing used immunoSEQ multiplex PCR; TCRdb keeps in-frame clones, though not all of them. This table has some 150,000 clones, more than 70% appearing once. The starting material was peripheral blood, obtained on day 0 of AZD1222 vaccination. These receptors were obtained from an adult in good health. Each CDR3 is given with its conserved first and last residue. Fields, in order: V gene, J gene, D gene, clone size, CDR3 protein, CDR3 DNA. D genes are given only for firm matches. Size is omitted from some rows. Given values are once, few, many or a class for expanded clones.

TRBV28,TRBJ1-1,.,.,CASSLVKPTEAFF,TGTGCCAGCAGTTTGGTCAAGCCCACTGAAGCTTTCTTT
TRBV11-2,TRBJ2-7,.,.,CASSLKYEQYF,TGTGCCAGCAGCTTAAAGTACGAGCAGTACTTC
TRBV6-6,TRBJ2-3,TRBD1,.,CASHTRQGRVADTQYF,TGTGCCAGCCATACAAGACAGGGCCGCGTGGCAGATACGCAGTATTTT
TRBV24-1,TRBJ2-5,.,.,CATSDRGAPQETQYF,TGTGCCACCAGTGACCGAGGGGCCCCCCAAGAGACCCAGTACTTC
TRBV28,TRBJ1-2,TRBD1,.,CASSSSQGSYGYTF,TGTGCCAGCAGTTCCTCACAGGGGAGCTATGGCTACACCTTC
TRBV18,TRBJ2-7,.,.,CASSSTDTYEQYF,TGTGCCAGCTCATCGACAGATACCTACGAGCAGTACTTC
TRBV19,TRBJ1-6,.,.,CASSLRGTGSTNSPLHF,TGTGCCAGTAGTTTGCGAGGGACCGGGAGCACTAATTCACCCCTCCACTTT
TRBV24-1,TRBJ1-5,.,.,CATSDLAGGGFSQPQHF,TGTGCCACCAGTGATTTGGCGGGTGGAGGGTTCAGTCAGCCCCAGCATTTT
TRBV18,TRBJ1-1,.,few,CASSPGLRDTEAFF,TGTGCCAGCTCACCGGGGTTGAGGGACACTGAAGCTTTCTTT
TRBV9,TRBJ2-2,.,.,CASTGTVNTGELFF,TGTGCCAGTACCGGGACGGTGAATACCGGGGAGCTGTTTTTT
TRBV15,TRBJ2-7,.,.,CATSRRDLGSEQYF,TGTGCCACCAGCAGAAGAGATTTGGGTAGCGAGCAGTACTTC
TRBV2,TRBJ1-2,.,.,CASSGDTAYGYTF,TGTGCCAGCAGCGGGGACACAGCCTATGGCTACACCTTC
TRBV6-5,TRBJ2-3,TRBD1,.,CASSRQGPDTQYF,TGTGCCAGCAGTCGACAGGGCCCAGATACGCAGTATTTT
TRBV5-5,TRBJ1-2,TRBD1,.,CASSAPDRGYGYTF,TGTGCCAGCAGCGCCCCTGACAGGGGATATGGCTACACCTTC
TRBV7-2,TRBJ2-2,TRBD1,.,CASSSRTGRNTGELFF,TGTGCCAGCAGCTCCCGGACAGGGAGAAACACCGGGGAGCTGTTTTTT
TRBV7-2,TRBJ1-2,.,.,CASSPGLAVGGYTF,TGTGCCAGCAGTCCCGGCCTCGCTGTCGGTGGCTACACCTTC
TRBV19,TRBJ1-4,.,.,CASSIDRGIVYKLFF,TGTGCCAGTAGTATAGATCGTGGGATCGTCTACAAACTGTTTTTT
TRBV4-1,TRBJ2-7,TRBD1,.,CASSIQFWDSYEQYF,TGCGCCAGCAGCATACAATTTTGGGACAGCTACGAGCAGTACTTC
TRBV3-1/TRBV3-2,TRBJ2-1,.,.,CASSQGRAGNEQFF,TGTGCCAGCAGCCAAGGTCGGGCCGGGAATGAGCAGTTCTTC
TRBV7-2,TRBJ1-5,.,once,CASSLTVGSNQPQHF,TGTGCCAGCAGCTTAACGGTTGGATCCAATCAGCCCCAGCATTTT
TRBV7-2,TRBJ2-1,TRBD2,.,CASSPRSGGRSEQFF,TGTGCCAGCAGCCCCCGAAGCGGGGGGCGGAGTGAGCAGTTCTTC
TRBV27,TRBJ2-1,TRBD2,once,CASSSPPWTSGGLYNEQFF,TGTGCCAGCAGTTCCCCCCCCTGGACTAGCGGGGGGTTGTACAATGAGCAGTTCTTC
TRBV7-9,TRBJ1-1,.,.,CASSLATGTEAFF,TGTGCCAGCAGCTTAGCGACGGGCACTGAAGCTTTCTTT
TRBV30,TRBJ1-6,.,few,CAWRLNTGDSPLHF,TGTGCCTGGAGGCTGAATACGGGGGATTCACCCCTCCACTTT
TRBV5-1,TRBJ1-2,TRBD1,.,CASSLAGGDNYGYTF,TGCGCCAGCAGCTTGGCAGGGGGTGACAACTATGGCTACACCTTC
TRBV7-2,TRBJ1-2,TRBD1,.,CASSLTGGSGYTF,TGTGCCAGCAGCTTAACAGGGGGCTCTGGCTACACCTTC
TRBV5-6,TRBJ1-1,.,.,CASSSPYRSQNTEAFF,TGTGCCAGCAGCTCCCCGTACAGGTCACAGAACACTGAAGCTTTCTTT
TRBV14,TRBJ1-1,.,.,CASSLGTWSTEAFF,TGTGCCAGCAGCCTGGGAACTTGGAGCACTGAAGCTTTCTTT
TRBV12-3/TRBV12-4,TRBJ1-1,.,.,CASTLGLNTEAFF,TGTGCCAGCACCTTGGGCCTGAACACTGAAGCTTTCTTT
TRBV21-1,TRBJ2-2,.,once,CASGKHRGSVDGELFF,TGTGCCAGCGGGAAACACAGGGGATCTGTCGACGGGGAGCTGTTTTTT
TRBV7-2,TRBJ1-2,.,.,CASSPTYVIYGYTF,TGTGCCAGCAGCCCTACTTACGTCATCTATGGCTACACCTTC
TRBV6-2/TRBV6-3,TRBJ1-5,.,.,CASSYSSRGSQPQHF,TGTGCCAGCAGTTACTCGTCAAGGGGATCACAGCCCCAGCATTTT
TRBV3-1/TRBV3-2,TRBJ1-2,.,once,CASSQEATSNYGYTF,TGTGCCAGCAGCCAAGAGGCCACATCTAACTATGGCTACACCTTC
TRBV18,TRBJ2-7,.,few,CASSPPVGSYEQYF,TGTGCCAGCTCACCACCGGTAGGTTCCTACGAGCAGTACTTC
TRBV7-9,TRBJ2-7,.,.,CASSLAGAGNEQYF,TGTGCCAGCAGCTTAGCGGGGGCTGGGAACGAGCAGTACTTC
TRBV2,TRBJ2-3,TRBD2,.,CASKSGGPSDTQYF,TGTGCCAGCAAGAGCGGGGGGCCATCGGATACGCAGTATTTT
TRBV2,TRBJ1-4,.,.,CASSGQEGVFF,TGTGCCAGCAGTGGGCAGGAGGGGGTGTTTTTT
TRBV30,TRBJ1-3,.,.,CAWSLGLGTGGNTIYF,TGTGCCTGGAGTTTGGGTCTGGGTACGGGAGGAAACACCATATATTTT
TRBV27,TRBJ2-1,TRBD1,.,CASSGTGTGERNEQFF,TGTGCCAGCAGTGGGACCGGGACAGGGGAGAGGAATGAGCAGTTCTTC
TRBV21-1,TRBJ2-5,.,.,CASNGQGRLETQYF,TGTGCCAGCAATGGACAGGGGAGGTTAGAGACCCAGTACTTC
TRBV7-3,TRBJ1-5,.,.,CASSLYGNSNQPQHF,TGTGCCAGCAGCTTATACGGCAATAGCAATCAGCCCCAGCATTTT